The 30 T cell receptor beta chains reported below all come from one sample, sequenced in a study of OX40 agonist ivuxolimab in advanced cancers. Measured with immunoSEQ multiplex PCR; TCRdb has only the in-frame clones, and not every one. The sample carries 81,000 or so clones, 85% to 90% recorded once. The sequenced sample was CD4+ or CD8+ T cells sorted from blood, obtained in a trial of the OX40 agonist ivuxolimab. The source of these receptors is an adult with an advanced solid tumor such as melanoma, head and neck, liver or kidney cancer.

The J gene is TRBJ1-2, the V gene TRBV27; D call uncertain. Trimming pared 5 bases from V and 5 bases from J, leaving 12 bases between. Germline lookup yields CDR1 MNHEY and CDR2 SMNVEV (reference sequence). The CDR3 is 13 amino acids. CDR3 DNA sequence: TGTGCCAGCAGTATCGGCCGGGCTTATGGCTACACCTTC. This translates into CASSIGRAYGYTF.

The rearrangement joins TRBV18 to TRBJ2-7; no reliable D call. The germline V gene encodes CDR1 KGHSH and CDR2 LQKENI. This CDR3 region has 17 residues. V was clipped by 3 bases and J by 5 bases, with 23 bases between them. CDR3 residues: CASSPLSAGSTVDEQYF. CDR3 nucleotide sequence: TGTGCCAGCTCACCTTTGTCGGCCGGATCGACCGTGGACGAGCAGTACTTC.

The rearrangement uses TRBV10-3 and TRBJ1-1; D is possibly TRBD1 (5 bases). Looked up from germline, CDR1 is ENHRY and CDR2 is SYGVKD. CDR3 length equals 15 residues. V lost 4 bases to trimming and J lost 3 bases, with 15 bases between them. The CDR3 loop reads CAISGLTASDTEAFF. The CDR3 bases are TGTGCCATCAGTGGACTGACAGCGTCGGACACTGAAGCTTTCTTT.

This chain joins TRBV18 and TRBJ2-5, with 7 bases lining up with TRBD1. With V trimmed by 8 bases and J by 1 base, 10 bases remained unmatched. CDR1 and CDR2 from the germline V gene are KGHSH and LQKENI. CDR3 size: 15 residues. The CDR3 loop is CASRGPRDSQETQYF. The DNA of the CDR3 is TGTGCCAGCCGCGGTCCCCGGGACAGCCAAGAGACCCAGTACTTC.

J is TRBJ1-5 and V is TRBV7-2; 7 bases map to TRBD1. CDR3 size: 14 residues. The junction had 7 bases not matched to a gene; V was cut back by 5 bases and J by 6 bases. The germline V gene has CDR1 SGHTA and CDR2 FQGNSA. CDR3 amino acids: CASSLDRASQPQHF. For the CDR3, the DNA is TGTGCCAGCAGCCTAGACAGGGCAAGTCAGCCCCAGCATTTT.

This chain connects TRBV7-6 to TRBJ2-7; 8 nucleotides line up with TRBD1. This CDR3 has 14 amino acids. CDR1 is SGHVS and CDR2 is FNYEAQ in the germline V gene. The V segment lost 0 bases and the J segment 3 bases; nucleotides outside the gene matches: 1. The CDR3 sequence: CASSLAGQDYEQYF. The CDR3 DNA follows: TGTGCCAGCAGCTTAGCGGGACAGGACTACGAGCAGTACTTC.

This chain uses TRBV9 with TRBJ1-6; TRBD1 might be the D (5 bases). Germline assignment: CDR1 SGDLS and CDR2 YYNGEE. The CDR3 totals 15 residues. The germline V and J ends were trimmed by 4 bases and 10 bases, with 18 bases remaining between them. The DNA of the CDR3 is TGTGCCAGCAGCACCACTTGGGGGACGGGATCACCCCTCCACTTT. As protein: CASSTTWGTGSPLHF.

The chain employs TRBV5-6 and TRBJ1-3; D unresolved. In germline, CDR1 is SGHDT, CDR2 YYEEEE. V lost 1 base and J lost 0, with 11 bases in between. This CDR3 is 16 amino acids long. CDR3 residues: CASSLFRLDSGNTIYF. The CDR3 coding sequence is TGTGCCAGCAGCTTGTTCAGGTTGGACTCTGGAAACACCATATATTTT.

This rearrangement joins TRBV7-3 to TRBJ1-2, with no clear D. V was clipped by 5 bases and J by 8 bases, with 12 bases between them. The CDR3 extends over 12 amino acids. The germline gives CDR1 SGHTA, CDR2 FQGTGA. The CDR3 coding sequence is TGTGCCAGCAGCCCCTCGACCGCGGGCTACACCTTC. The encoded protein is CASSPSTAGYTF. The complete variable domain, with remaining parts taken from reference TRBV7-3 and TRBJ1-2, reads GAGVSQTPSNKVTEKGKYVELRCDPISGHTALYWYRQSLGQGPEFLIYFQGTGAADDSGLPNDRFFAVRPEGSVSTLKIQRTERGDSAVYLCASSPSTAGYTFGSGTRLTVV.

A word on this clone: The final CDR3 position lacks the conserved phenylalanine or tryptophan, pointing to a likely read error. This rearrangement joins TRBV27 to TRBJ1-6, with D tentatively TRBD1 (5 bases). Looked up from germline, CDR1 is MNHEY and CDR2 is SMNVEV (reference sequence). This CDR3 comprises 17 residues. Trimming shortened V by 5 bases and J by 4 bases, and 18 bases separated the two germline ends. In DNA form, the CDR3 reads TGTGCCAGCAGTCCCCGGAGGGACTCCATGTATAATTCACCCCTCCACCTT. Amino acids: CASSPRRDSMYNSPLHL.

The chain couples TRBV5-6 to TRBJ2-3, with 9 bases fitting TRBD2. Germline V gene data show CDR1 as SGHDT and CDR2 as YYEEEE. The CDR3 is made up of 13 amino acids. V was pared by 8 bases and J by 4 bases, with 5 bases of the junction left unmatched. Written as DNA, the CDR3 is TGTGCCAGTTTCCTAGCGGGGTCAGATACGCAGTATTTT. Residues: CASFLAGSDTQYF.

V and J are TRBV27 and TRBJ1-2; no reliable D call. The V and J ends lost 4 bases and 4 bases respectively, with 16 bases between them. Germline V lookup: CDR1 MNHEY, CDR2 SMNVEV (reference sequence). CDR3 length: 15 residues. CDR3 sequence: CASSYGRAELYGYTF. The DNA for the CDR3 is TGTGCCAGCAGTTACGGGCGGGCAGAACTCTATGGCTACACCTTC.

This chain joins TRBV5-1 and TRBJ2-1, with 7 bases fitting TRBD2. The length of the CDR3 is 15 residues. Germline lookup yields CDR1 SGHRS and CDR2 YFSETQ. V lost 2 bases and J lost 5; bases outside the gene matches: 7. The CDR3 nucleotides read TGCGCCAGCAGCTTTCTTGGGGGGGACGACAATGAGCAGTTCTTC. Amino acid sequence: CASSFLGGDDNEQFF.

The chain joins TRBV6-4 to TRBJ1-5; the D gene is possibly TRBD1 (6 bases). V was shortened by 0 bases and J by 2 bases, with 26 bases between the two germline ends. The germline gives CDR1 MRHNA, CDR2 SNTAGT. The CDR3 loop spans 21 amino acids. CDR3 sequence: CASSDSYRTVGHSWGNQPQHF. The DNA of the CDR3 is TGTGCCAGCAGTGACTCCTACCGGACAGTCGGTCATAGCTGGGGCAATCAGCCCCAGCATTTT.

The chain combines TRBV19 with TRBJ1-2, with TRBD1 matching over 8 bases. The CDR3 spans 15 residues. The germline CDR1 and CDR2 sequences are LNHDA and SQIVND (reference sequence). V shed 5 bases, J shed 4 bases, and the junction held 9 bases outside the gene matches. CDR3 protein: CASSWDAGGGYGYTF. CDR3 DNA sequence: TGTGCCAGTAGTTGGGACGCAGGGGGCGGCTATGGCTACACCTTC.

The rearrangement uses TRBV5-1 and TRBJ2-2; 7 bases are a match to TRBD2. CDR3 size: 15 residues. With 7 bases clipped from V and 1 base from J, the junction kept 7 bases outside the gene matches. Germline CDR1 SGHRS, CDR2 YFSETQ. The CDR3 nucleotides are TGCGCCAGCCCCCGGACTAGTGGGAACACCGGGGAGCTGTTTTTT. Its translation: CASPRTSGNTGELFF.

V is TRBV5-6 and J is TRBJ2-5; either TRBD1 or TRBD2 may fit D (5 bases each). Germline CDR1 reads SGHDT; CDR2 reads YYEEEE. The CDR3 length is 15 residues. Trimming shortened V by 0 bases and J by 2 bases, and 11 bases separated the two germline ends. CDR3 nucleotides: TGTGCCAGCAGCTTGGCGGGAAGGGGTCAAGAGACCCAGTACTTC. The encoded protein is CASSLAGRGQETQYF.

J is TRBJ1-2 and V is TRBV5-5; D is possibly TRBD1 (6 bases). The CDR3 length is 14 residues. The V gene's germline CDR1 is SGHKS and CDR2 YYEKEE (reference sequence). Trimming removed 0 bases from V and 6 bases from J, with 12 bases in between. The CDR3 loop is CASSLVGGGDGYTF. CDR3 nucleotide sequence: TGTGCCAGCAGCTTGGTCGGGGGCGGGGATGGCTACACCTTC.

This chain uses TRBV25-1 with TRBJ1-5; possible D gene TRBD1, 6 bases. Trimming left V 3 bases short and J 8 bases short, with 11 bases between. Germline CDR1 and CDR2: MGHDK and SYGVNS. The CDR3 is made up of 13 amino acids. Here the CDR3 reads CASSETPGEPQHF. In DNA form, the CDR3 reads TGTGCCAGCAGTGAGACCCCAGGGGAGCCCCAGCATTTT.

This chain joins TRBV5-8 and TRBJ1-5; D is unclear. In germline, CDR1 is SGHTS, CDR2 YDEGEE. The CDR3 runs to 13 residues. Trimming took off 4 bases at V and 11 bases at J, with 16 bases between the two ends. The CDR3 bases are TGTGCCAGCAGCCCTCGGACGGGTCTAGCCCAGCATTTT. Translation: CASSPRTGLAQHF.

V is TRBV5-6 and J is TRBJ2-7, with D unclear. The germline V and J ends were trimmed by 2 bases and 3 bases, with 6 bases remaining between them. The germline gives CDR1 SGHDT, CDR2 YYEEEE. The CDR3 totals 12 residues. CDR3 sequence reads: CASSFSSYEQYF. CDR3 coding DNA: TGTGCCAGCAGCTTCAGTAGCTACGAGCAGTACTTC.

As regards this clone: At the DNA level, this CDR3 is encoded by other sequences in the same sample as well. The CDR3 DNA reads as TGTGCCAGCAGTGGAGACAGAGATTCACCCCTCCACTTT. Translation gives CASSGDRDSPLHF. This chain uses TRBV2 with TRBJ1-6; D is perhaps TRBD1 (5 bases). V shed 4 bases and J shed 8 bases, with 9 bases lying between them. Germline CDR1 and CDR2: SNHLY and FYNNEI. The CDR3 runs 13 residues.

The CDR3 is CASSPGEAYAEAFF. In DNA form, the CDR3 reads TGTGCCAGCAGCCCCGGGGAGGCATACGCTGAAGCTTTCTTT. The chain employs TRBV7-9 and TRBJ1-1, with D uncertain. Trimming removed 5 bases at V and 6 bases at J, with 16 bases between. Germline CDR1 and CDR2: SEHNR and FQNEAQ (reference sequence). The length of the CDR3 is 14 residues. Together with reference TRBV7-9 and TRBJ1-1, the CDR3 gives the full variable domain: DTGVSQNPRHKITKRGQNVTFRCDPISEHNRLYWYRQTLGQGPEFLTYFQNEAQLEKSRLLSDRFSAERPKGSFSTLEIQRTEQGDSAMYLCASSPGEAYAEAFFGQGTRLTVV.

This chain uses TRBV15 with TRBJ1-1, with D possibly TRBD1 on 5 matching bases. V was pared by 0 bases and J by 8 bases, with 13 bases between. The germline CDR1 and CDR2 sequences are LNHNV and YYDKDF (reference sequence). The CDR3 totals 14 residues. CDR3 residues: CATSRDGQALEAFF. CDR3 DNA sequence: TGTGCCACCAGCAGAGATGGACAAGCTTTAGAAGCTTTCTTT.

The rearrangement joins TRBV6-1 to TRBJ2-6; D remains ambiguous. Germline-derived CDR1 and CDR2 are MNHNS and SASEGT. The CDR3 extends over 13 amino acids. Trimming stripped 6 bases from V and 2 bases from J, with 5 bases between. The CDR3 here is CASRGTGANVLTF. DNA for the CDR3: TGTGCCAGCAGGGGTACTGGGGCCAACGTCCTGACTTTC.

In DNA, the CDR3 is TGTGCCAGCAGCTTAGAGACATATTACACTGAAGCTTTCTTT. It yields the protein CASSLETYYTEAFF. The chain recombines TRBV7-9 with TRBJ1-1, with D unresolved. Trimming stripped 1 base from V and 3 bases from J, with 9 bases between. This CDR3 spans 14 amino acids. Per the germline V gene, CDR1 is SEHNR and CDR2 is FQNEAQ (reference sequence).

This chain links TRBV5-8 with TRBJ2-5; D remains ambiguous. Trimming stripped 1 base from V and 5 bases from J, with 3 bases between. CDR1 and CDR2 from the germline V gene are SGHTS and YDEGEE. The CDR3 totals 11 residues. CDR3 amino acids: CASSLLETQYF. The DNA of the CDR3 is TGTGCCAGCAGCTTGTTGGAGACCCAGTACTTC. Based on the CDR3 plus reference TRBV5-8 and TRBJ2-5, the full variable domain is EAGVTQSPTHLIKTRGQQATLRCSPISGHTSVYWYQQALGLGLQFLLWYDEGEERNRGNFPPRFSGRQFPNYSSELNVNALELEDSALYLCASSLLETQYFGPGTRLLVL.

V and J are TRBV7-3 and TRBJ2-2, with D possibly being TRBD2 (5 bases). CDR1 and CDR2 (germline): SGHTA, FQGTGA. The CDR3 runs 12 residues. Trimming took off 5 bases at V and 5 bases at J, with 6 bases between the two ends. CDR3 sequence reads: CASSLATGELFF. The DNA for the CDR3 is TGTGCCAGCAGCCTAGCTACCGGGGAGCTGTTTTTT.

This clone was seen more than once but under ten times. The chain has TRBV6-1 and TRBJ2-1; TRBD2 aligns across 8 bases. The trim removed 3 bases at V and 15 bases at J, leaving 16 bases unmatched. CDR1 and CDR2 (germline): MNHNS, SASEGT. This CDR3 has 15 amino acids. The DNA for the CDR3 is TGTGCCAGCAGTGACCCCGGGACTAGTGGGGGCCAACTGTTCTTC. It codes for CASSDPGTSGGQLFF.

The chain is built from TRBV9 and TRBJ2-3; TRBD1 matches 7 bases. V lost 3 bases to trimming and J lost 0 bases; unmatched junction nucleotides: 7. Germline V gives CDR1 SGDLS, CDR2 YYNGEE. CDR3 size: 16 residues. CDR3 DNA sequence: TGTGCCAGCAGCGCGACTCCAGGGGGAAGCACAGATACGCAGTATTTT. This sequence encodes CASSATPGGSTDTQYF.